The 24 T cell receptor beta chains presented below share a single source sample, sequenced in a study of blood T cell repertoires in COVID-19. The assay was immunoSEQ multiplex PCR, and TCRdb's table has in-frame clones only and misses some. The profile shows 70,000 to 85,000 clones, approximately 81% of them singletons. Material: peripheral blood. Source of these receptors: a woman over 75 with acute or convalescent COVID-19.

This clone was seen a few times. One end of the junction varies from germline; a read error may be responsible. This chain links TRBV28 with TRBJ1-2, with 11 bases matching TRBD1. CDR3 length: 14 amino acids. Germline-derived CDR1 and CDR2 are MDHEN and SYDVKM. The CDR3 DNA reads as TGTGCCAGCAGTCCCCCCGGTGGACAGGGGGCTGGGGATTTC. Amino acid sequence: CASSPPGGQGAGDF.

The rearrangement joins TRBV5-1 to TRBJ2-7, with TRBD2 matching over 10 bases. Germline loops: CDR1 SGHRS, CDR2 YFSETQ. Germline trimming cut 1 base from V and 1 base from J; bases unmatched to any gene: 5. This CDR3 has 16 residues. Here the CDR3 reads CASSLFIAGGSYEQYF. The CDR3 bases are TGCGCCAGCAGCTTGTTTATAGCGGGGGGTTCCTACGAGCAGTACTTC.

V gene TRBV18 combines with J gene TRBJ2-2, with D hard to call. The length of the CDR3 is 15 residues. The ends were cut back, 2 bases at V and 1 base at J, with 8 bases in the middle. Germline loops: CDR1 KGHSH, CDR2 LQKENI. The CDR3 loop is CASSPNRMNTGELFF. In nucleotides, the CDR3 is TGTGCCAGCTCACCAAACAGAATGAACACCGGGGAGCTGTTTTTT.

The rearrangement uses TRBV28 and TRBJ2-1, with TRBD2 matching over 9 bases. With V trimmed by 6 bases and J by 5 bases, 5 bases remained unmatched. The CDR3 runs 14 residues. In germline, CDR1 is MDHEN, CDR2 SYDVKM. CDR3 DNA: TGTGCCAGCAGCGCGGGGGGGCGTAACAATGAGCAGTTCTTC. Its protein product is CASSAGGRNNEQFF.

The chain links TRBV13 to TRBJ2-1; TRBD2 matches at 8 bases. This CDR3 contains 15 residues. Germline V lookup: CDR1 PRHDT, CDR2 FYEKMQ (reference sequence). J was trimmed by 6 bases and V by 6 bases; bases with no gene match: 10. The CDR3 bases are TGTGCCAGCAGGCACGCCGGGACTAGAGTCAATGAGCAGTTCTTC. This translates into CASRHAGTRVNEQFF. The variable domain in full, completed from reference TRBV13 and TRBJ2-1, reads AAGVIQSPRHLIKEKRETATLKCYPIPRHDTVYWYQQGPGQDPQFLISFYEKMQSDKGSIPDRFSAQQFSDYHSELNMSSLELGDSALYFCASRHAGTRVNEQFFGPGTRLTVL.

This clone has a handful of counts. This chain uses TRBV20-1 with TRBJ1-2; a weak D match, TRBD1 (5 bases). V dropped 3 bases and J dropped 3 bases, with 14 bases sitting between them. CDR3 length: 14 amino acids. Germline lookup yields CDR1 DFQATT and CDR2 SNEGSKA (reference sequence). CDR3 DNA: TGCAGTGCTAGTGGGGCAGGGTTGGACTATGGCTACACCTTC. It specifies CSASGAGLDYGYTF.

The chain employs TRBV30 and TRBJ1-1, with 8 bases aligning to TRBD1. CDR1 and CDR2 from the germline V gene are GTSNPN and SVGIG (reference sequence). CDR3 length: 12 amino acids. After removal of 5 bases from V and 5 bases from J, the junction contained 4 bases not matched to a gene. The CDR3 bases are TGTGCCTGGGGACAGGGAGGTACTGAAGCTTTCTTT. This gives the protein CAWGQGGTEAFF. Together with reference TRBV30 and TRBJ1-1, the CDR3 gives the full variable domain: SQTIHQWPATLVQPVGSPLSLECTVEGTSNPNLYWYRQAAGRGLQLLFYSVGIGQISSEVPQNLSASRPQDRQFILSSKKLLLSDSGFYLCAWGQGGTEAFFGQGTRLTVV.

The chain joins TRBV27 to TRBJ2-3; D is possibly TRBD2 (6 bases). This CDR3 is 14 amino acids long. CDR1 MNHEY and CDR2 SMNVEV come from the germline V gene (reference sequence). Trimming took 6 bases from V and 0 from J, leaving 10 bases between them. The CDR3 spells CASRRGDSTDTQYF. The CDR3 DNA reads TGTGCCAGCAGGCGGGGAGATAGCACAGATACGCAGTATTTT.

The CDR3 loop is CASSLAVSVNTEAFF. CDR3 nucleotides: TGTGCCAGCAGCTTAGCGGTTTCAGTGAACACTGAAGCTTTCTTT. The rearrangement joins TRBV7-2 to TRBJ1-1; no clear D gene. Looked up from germline, CDR1 is SGHTA and CDR2 is FQGNSA. The CDR3 has 15 amino acids. V shed 0 bases and J shed 0 bases, with 8 bases lying between them.

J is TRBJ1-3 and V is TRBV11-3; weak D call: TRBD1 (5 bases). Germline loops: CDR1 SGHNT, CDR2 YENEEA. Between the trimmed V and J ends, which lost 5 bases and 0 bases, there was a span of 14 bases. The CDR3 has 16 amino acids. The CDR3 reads CASSTRRADSGNTIYF. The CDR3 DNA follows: TGTGCCAGCAGCACCCGCAGGGCCGACTCTGGAAACACCATATATTTT.

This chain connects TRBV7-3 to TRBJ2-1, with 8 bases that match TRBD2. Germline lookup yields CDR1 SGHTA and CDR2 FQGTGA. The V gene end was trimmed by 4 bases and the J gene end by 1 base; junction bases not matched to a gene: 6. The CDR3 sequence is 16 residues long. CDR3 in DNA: TGTGCCAGCAGCTATCGGGGGGGCGGATCCTACAATGAGCAGTTCTTC. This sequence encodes CASSYRGGGSYNEQFF.

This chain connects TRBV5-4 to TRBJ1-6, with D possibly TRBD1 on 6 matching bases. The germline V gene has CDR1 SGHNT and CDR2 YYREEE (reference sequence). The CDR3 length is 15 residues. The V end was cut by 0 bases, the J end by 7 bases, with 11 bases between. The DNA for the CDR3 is TGTGCCAGCAGCTTGGCACAGGGAATCAATTCACCCCTCCACTTT. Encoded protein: CASSLAQGINSPLHF.

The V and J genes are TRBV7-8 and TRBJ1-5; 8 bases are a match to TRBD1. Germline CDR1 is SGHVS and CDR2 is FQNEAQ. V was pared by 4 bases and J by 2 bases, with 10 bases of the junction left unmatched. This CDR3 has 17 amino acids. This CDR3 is CASSSTSGGLGNQPQHF. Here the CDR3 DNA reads TGTGCCAGCAGCTCAACCTCAGGGGGCTTGGGCAATCAGCCCCAGCATTTT.

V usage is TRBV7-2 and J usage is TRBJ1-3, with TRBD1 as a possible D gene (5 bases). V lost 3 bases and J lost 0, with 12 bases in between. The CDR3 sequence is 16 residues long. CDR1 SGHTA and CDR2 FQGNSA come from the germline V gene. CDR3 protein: CASSFSPRDSGNTIYF. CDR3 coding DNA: TGTGCCAGCAGCTTCTCTCCCAGGGACTCTGGAAACACCATATATTTT.

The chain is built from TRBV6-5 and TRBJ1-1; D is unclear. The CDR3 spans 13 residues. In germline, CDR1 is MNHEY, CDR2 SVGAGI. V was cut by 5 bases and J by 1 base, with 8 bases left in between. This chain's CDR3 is CASSRSRNTEAFF. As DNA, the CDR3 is TGTGCCAGCAGTCGTTCGCGGAACACTGAAGCTTTCTTT.

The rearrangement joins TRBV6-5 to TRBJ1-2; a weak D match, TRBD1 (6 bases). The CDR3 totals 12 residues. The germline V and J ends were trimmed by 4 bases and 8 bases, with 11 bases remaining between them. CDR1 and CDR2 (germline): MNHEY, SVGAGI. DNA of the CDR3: TGTGCCAGCAGTTCGCACAGGGAGGGCTACACCTTC. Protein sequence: CASSSHREGYTF.

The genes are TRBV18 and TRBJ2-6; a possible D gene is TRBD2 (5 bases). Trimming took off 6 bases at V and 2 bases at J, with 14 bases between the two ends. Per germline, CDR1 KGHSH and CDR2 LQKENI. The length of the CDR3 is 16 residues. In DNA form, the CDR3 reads TGTGCCAGCTCGCGGTCGGAGGTTGCTGGGGCCAACGTCCTGACTTTC. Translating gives CASSRSEVAGANVLTF.

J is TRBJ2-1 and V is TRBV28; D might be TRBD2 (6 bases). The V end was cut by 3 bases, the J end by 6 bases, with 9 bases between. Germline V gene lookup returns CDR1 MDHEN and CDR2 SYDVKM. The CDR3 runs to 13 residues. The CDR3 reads CASSLGGFNEQFF. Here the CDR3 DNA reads TGTGCCAGCAGTTTGGGGGGTTTCAATGAGCAGTTCTTC.

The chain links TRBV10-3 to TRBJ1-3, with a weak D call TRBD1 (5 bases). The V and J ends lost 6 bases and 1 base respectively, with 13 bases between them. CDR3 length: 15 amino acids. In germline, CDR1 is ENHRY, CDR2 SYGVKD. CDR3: CAISGSRASGNTIYF. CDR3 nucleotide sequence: TGTGCCATCAGCGGAAGCAGGGCGTCTGGAAACACCATATATTTT.

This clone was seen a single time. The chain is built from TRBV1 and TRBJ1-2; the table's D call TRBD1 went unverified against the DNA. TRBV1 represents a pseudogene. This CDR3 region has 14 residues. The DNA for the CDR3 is TGCACCAGCAGCCAAGGACAGAGCTTGGGGGGCTACACCTTC. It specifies CTSSQGQSLGGYTF.

The CDR3 DNA follows: TGTGCCAGCAGGCGCGGACTAGATTGGGAGACCCAGTACTTC. This codes for CASRRGLDWETQYF. The chain uses TRBV2 and TRBJ2-5; TRBD2 matches 7 bases. Trimming at V came to 6 bases and at J to 5 bases, leaving 9 bases not matched to a gene. The CDR3 runs 14 residues. The germline V gene has CDR1 SNHLY and CDR2 FYNNEI.

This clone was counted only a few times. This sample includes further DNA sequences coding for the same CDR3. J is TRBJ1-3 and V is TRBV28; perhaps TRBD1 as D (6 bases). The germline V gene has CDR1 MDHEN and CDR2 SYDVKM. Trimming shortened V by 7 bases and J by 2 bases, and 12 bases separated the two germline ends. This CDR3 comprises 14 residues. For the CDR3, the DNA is TGTGCCAGCACCTCCACAGGGACTGGAAACACCATATATTTT. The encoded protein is CASTSTGTGNTIYF.

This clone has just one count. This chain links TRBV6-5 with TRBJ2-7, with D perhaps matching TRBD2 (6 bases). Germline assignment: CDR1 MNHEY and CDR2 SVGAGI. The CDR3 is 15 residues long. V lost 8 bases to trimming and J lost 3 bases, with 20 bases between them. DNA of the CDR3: TGTGCCAGCCAAGGGGAAGGAGGGCGGATCTACGAGCAGTACTTC. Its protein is CASQGEGGRIYEQYF.

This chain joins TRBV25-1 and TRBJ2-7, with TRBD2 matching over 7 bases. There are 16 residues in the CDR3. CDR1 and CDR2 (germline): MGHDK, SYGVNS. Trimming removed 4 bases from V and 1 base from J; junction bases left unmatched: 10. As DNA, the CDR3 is TGTGCCAGCAGTGGCACCCTCGCTAGCGGATCCTACGAGCAGTACTTC. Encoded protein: CASSGTLASGSYEQYF.